The rows below give T cell receptor beta chains drawn from one sample of a study of regulatory T cells in long-lasting Graves disease. TCRdb reprocessed the multiplex PCR reads with MiXCR, giving one entry per CDR3 protein. The repertoire holds 400,000 to 600,000 distinct CDR3 sequences, with about 22% as singletons. Source: peripheral blood mononuclear cells (PBMCs), taken when the disease was refractory, from a patient treated with antithyroid drugs. The receptors shown here come from a female donor with Graves disease. Each CDR3 is given with its conserved first and last residue. The D gene is left open where the match is weak. A row's size may be missing; if present it is once, few, many or a size class.

J gene,clone size,V gene,D gene,CDR3 protein,CDR3 DNA
TRBJ1-2,many,TRBV28,.,CASSLAPLVGQTNYGYTF,TGTGCCAGCAGTTTGGCCCCTTTGGTTGGCCAGACTAACTATGGCTACACCTTC
TRBJ1-3,.,TRBV14,.,CASSQRTTYGLAGNTIYF,TGTGCCAGCAGCCAACGAACCACCTATGGCCTAGCGGGAAACACCATATATTTT
TRBJ2-1,.,TRBV11-1,.,CASSSRPEAGRGSVEDEQFF,TGTGCCAGCAGCTCACGCCCCGAAGCGGGAAGGGGGTCGGTGGAGGATGAGCAGTTCTTC
TRBJ1-5,many,TRBV6-1,.,CASSDRINQPQHF,TGTGCCAGCAGTGACAGGATTAATCAGCCCCAGCATTTT
TRBJ1-1,many,TRBV20-1,.,CSARRRERNTEAFF,TGCAGTGCTAGACGCCGGGAGCGGAACACTGAAGCTTTCTTT
TRBJ1-1,few,TRBV5-1,TRBD1,CASSLEGQGAIGAEAFF,TGCGCCAGCAGCTTGGAAGGACAGGGGGCGATAGGCGCTGAAGCTTTCTTT
TRBJ2-2,.,TRBV19,.,CASRIGGAHTGELFF,TGTGCCAGTAGGATAGGGGGGGCGCATACCGGGGAGCTGTTTTTT
TRBJ1-2,many,TRBV12-3/TRBV12-4,.,CASSFAGNYGYTF,TGTGCCAGCAGCTTCGCAGGGAACTATGGCTACACCTTC
TRBJ1-5,many,TRBV12-3/TRBV12-4,TRBD1,CASSKDRANQPQHF,TGTGCCAGCAGTAAGGACAGGGCGAATCAGCCCCAGCATTTT
TRBJ2-2,many,TRBV28,.,CASSSTGELFF,TGTGCCAGCAGTTCCACCGGGGAGCTGTTTTTT
TRBJ2-2,.,TRBV27,TRBD2,CASRSLSGGNTGELFF,TGTGCCAGCAGGTCCCTCAGCGGGGGGAACACCGGGGAGCTGTTTTTT
TRBJ2-5,many,TRBV7-9,TRBD2,CASSRLAGEETQYF,TGTGCCAGCAGTCGACTAGCGGGAGAAGAGACCCAGTACTTC
TRBJ2-7,few,TRBV29-1,.,CSVPQDFGNEQYF,TGCAGCGTCCCACAGGACTTCGGCAACGAGCAGTACTTC
TRBJ1-1,.,TRBV7-9,.,CASSHGSEAFF,TGTGCCAGCAGCCACGGGAGTGAAGCTTTCTTT
TRBJ1-1,few,TRBV7-9,TRBD1,CASSFRGLGDTEAFF,TGTGCCAGCAGCTTCAGGGGGCTTGGTGACACTGAAGCTTTCTTT
TRBJ1-1,few,TRBV19,TRBD1,CASRYTSAGTGFWGTEAFF,TGTGCCAGTAGATATACGAGCGCCGGGACAGGGTTTTGGGGCACTGAAGCTTTCTTT
TRBJ2-5,.,TRBV4-1,.,CASSQDPSQETQYF,TGCGCCAGCAGCCAAGATCCTAGTCAAGAGACCCAGTACTTC
TRBJ2-2,.,TRBV3-1,.,CASSSDQYRVQNTGELSF,TGTGCCAGCAGCTCAGACCAATACAGGGTCCAGAACACCGGGGAGCTGTCTTTT
TRBJ1-6,many,TRBV28,.,CASRAGSSSPLHF,TGTGCCAGCAGGGCAGGGAGCTCATCACCCCTCCACTTT
TRBJ1-5,.,TRBV5-1,.,CASSLLEEGRVNSNQPQHF,TGCGCCAGCAGCTTGTTAGAGGAGGGGAGGGTTAATAGCAATCAGCCCCAGCATTTT
TRBJ1-4,many,TRBV2,.,CASSVAENEKLFF,TGTGCCAGCAGTGTAGCGGAAAATGAAAAACTGTTTTTT
TRBJ1-2,.,TRBV10-3,TRBD1,CAISGGQNLYGYTF,TGTGCCATCAGCGGGGGACAGAACCTCTATGGCTACACCTTC
TRBJ1-2,.,TRBV7-2,.,CASSPQSTGLINYGYTF,TGTGCCAGCAGCCCCCAGAGTACCGGGCTAATTAACTATGGCTACACCTTC